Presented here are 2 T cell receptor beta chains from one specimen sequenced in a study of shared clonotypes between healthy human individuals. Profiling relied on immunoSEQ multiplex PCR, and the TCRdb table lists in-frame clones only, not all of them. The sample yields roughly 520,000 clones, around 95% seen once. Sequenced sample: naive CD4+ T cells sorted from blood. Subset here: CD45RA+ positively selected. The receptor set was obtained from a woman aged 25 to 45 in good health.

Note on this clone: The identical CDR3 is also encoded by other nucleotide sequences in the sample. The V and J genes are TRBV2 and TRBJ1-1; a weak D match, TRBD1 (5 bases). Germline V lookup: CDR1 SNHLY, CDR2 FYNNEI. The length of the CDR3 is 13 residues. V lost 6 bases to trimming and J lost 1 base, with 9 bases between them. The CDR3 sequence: CASSRQGNTEAFF. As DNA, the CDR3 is TGTGCCAGCAGCCGCCAGGGGAACACTGAAGCTTTCTTT.

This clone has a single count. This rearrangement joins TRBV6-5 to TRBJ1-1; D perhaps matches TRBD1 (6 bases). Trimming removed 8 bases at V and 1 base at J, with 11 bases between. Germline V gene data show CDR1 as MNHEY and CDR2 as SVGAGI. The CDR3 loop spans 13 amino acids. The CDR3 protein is CASYDRWNTEAFF. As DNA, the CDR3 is TGTGCCAGCTACGACAGGTGGAACACTGAAGCTTTCTTT.